These 19 T cell receptor beta chains share one sample of origin, sequenced in a study of breast tumors, draining lymph nodes, adjacent tissues. The lymph nodes were axillary draining lymph nodes from breast cancer patients. TCRdb analysed the multiplex PCR reads with MiXCR anew, one entry per CDR3 protein. The repertoire holds about 130,000 distinct CDR3 sequences, with around 20% as singletons. Specimen: axillary lymph node tissue. The source of these receptors is a female donor with breast cancer. Some clones in this sample may be carry-over from other donors' samples.

This clonotype was seen at least ten times. V is TRBV7-3 and J is TRBJ2-3; D gene ambiguous. Trimming took 5 bases from V and 4 from J, leaving 10 bases between them. The CDR3 runs to 13 residues. Germline values: CDR1 SGHTA, CDR2 FQGTGA. CDR3 DNA: TGTGCCAGCAGCACATATACCTCAGATACGCAGTATTTT. Amino acids: CASSTYTSDTQYF.

This clonotype was seen ten or more times. This chain connects TRBV6-4 to TRBJ2-7; 12 nucleotides line up with TRBD2. This CDR3 has 16 residues. Germline CDR1 MRHNA, CDR2 SNTAGT. The V segment lost 2 bases and the J segment 1 base; nucleotides outside the gene matches: 3. This chain's CDR3 is CASSDRLAGASYEQYF. CDR3 in DNA: TGTGCCAGCAGTGACCGACTAGCGGGAGCGTCCTACGAGCAGTACTTC.

Note on this clonotype: This may be a read error, as it is one base from a much larger clone. The CDR3 does not close with the conserved phenylalanine or tryptophan, likely indicating a read error. V usage is TRBV5-5 and J usage is TRBJ2-7; 11 bases align to TRBD2. This CDR3 spans 17 amino acids. The trim removed 0 bases at V and 3 bases at J, leaving 8 bases unmatched. Germline V CDR1 and CDR2: SGHKS, YYEKEE (reference sequence). The CDR3 sequence: CASSLDSGRAGGYEQYS. CDR3 sequence (DNA): TGTGCCAGCAGCTTGGATAGCGGGAGGGCCGGAGGCTACGAGCAGTACTCC.

There are many counts of this clonotype. The V gene is TRBV5-5, the J gene TRBJ1-2; D is possibly TRBD1 (5 bases). CDR1 and CDR2 from the germline V gene are SGHKS and YYEKEE (reference sequence). This CDR3 has 13 residues. The ends were cut back, 2 bases at V and 4 bases at J, with 9 bases in the middle. The CDR3 protein is CASSFLGAYGYTF. The CDR3, as DNA: TGTGCCAGCAGCTTTCTAGGGGCCTATGGCTACACCTTC. Based on the CDR3 plus reference TRBV5-5 and TRBJ1-2, the full variable domain is DAGVTQSPTHLIKTRGQQVTLRCSPISGHKSVSWYQQVLGQGPQFIFQYYEKEERGRGNFPDRFSARQFPNYSSELNVNALLLGDSALYLCASSFLGAYGYTFGSGTRLTVV.

Note on this clonotype: The CDR3 does not end in the conserved phenylalanine or tryptophan, so this is likely a read error. This chain uses TRBV5-1 with TRBJ2-5; 12 nucleotides match TRBD2. The V gene end was trimmed by 4 bases and the J gene end by 5 bases; junction bases not matched to a gene: 12. This CDR3 spans 17 amino acids. Germline CDR1 and CDR2: SGHRS and YFSETQ. CDR3 DNA sequence: TGCGCCAGCAGCGGAAAGACTAGCGGGGGTGCTCTGGAGACCCAGTACCTC. It translates to CASSGKTSGGALETQYL.

In its sample, this clonotype was seen many times. V gene TRBV4-2 combines with J gene TRBJ2-1; D may be TRBD2 (5 bases). Germline V lookup: CDR1 LGHNA, CDR2 YNFKEQ. Between the trimmed V and J ends, which lost 3 bases and 1 base, there was a span of 7 bases. The CDR3 spans 14 residues. CDR3 nucleotide sequence: TGTGCCAGCAGCCAGGCGGGTTCCTACAATGAGCAGTTCTTC. Translation: CASSQAGSYNEQFF.

This clonotype was seen repeatedly, ten times or more. This chain uses TRBV12-3 or TRBV12-4 with TRBJ2-3; 12 nucleotides agree with TRBD2. After removal of 6 bases from V and 0 bases from J, the junction contained 1 base not matched to a gene. The CDR3 extends over 15 amino acids. The CDR3 region has the DNA TGTGCCAGCAGAACTAGCGGGAGGAGCACAGATACGCAGTATTTT. The encoded protein is CASRTSGRSTDTQYF.

Worth noting for this clonotype: A single base separates this from a much larger clone, so it may be a read error. The genes are TRBV5-1 and TRBJ1-4; 10 bases line up with TRBD1. Germline assignment: CDR1 SGHRS and CDR2 YFSETQ. The CDR3 runs to 15 residues. CDR3 sequence reads: CASSPTGGGDEKLLF. As DNA, the CDR3 is TGCGCCAGCAGCCCGACAGGGGGCGGCGATGAAAAACTGCTTTTT.

For this clonotype: This may be a read error, as it is one base from a much larger clone. The rearrangement uses TRBV5-1 and TRBJ2-6; D is uncertain. The CDR3 has 14 residues. V lost 4 bases and J 2 bases, leaving 7 bases between the germline ends. Germline V gene lookup returns CDR1 SGHRS and CDR2 YFSETQ. This CDR3 reads CASSPSPGANVLTF. The CDR3 DNA is TGCGCCAGCAGCCCAAGCCCTGGGGCCAACGTCCTGACTTTC.

This clonotype was found many times. The chain joins TRBV3-1 to TRBJ2-7; perhaps TRBD1 as D (5 bases). Trimming shortened V by 1 base and J by 2 bases, and 6 bases separated the two germline ends. The germline CDR1 and CDR2 sequences are LGHDT and YNNKEL (reference sequence). This CDR3 has 13 amino acids. CDR3 sequence (DNA): TGTGCCAGCAGCCAAGCAGGGACCTACGAGCAGTACTTC. Amino acid sequence: CASSQAGTYEQYF.

Many counts were recorded for this clonotype. This chain links TRBV24-1 with TRBJ2-1; TRBD1 is a possible D gene (7 bases). Germline-derived CDR1 and CDR2 are KGHDR and SFDVKD. Trimming cost V 6 bases and J 4 bases, with 12 bases left between them. This CDR3 spans 14 amino acids. DNA of the CDR3: TGTGCCACCAGTTCGACAGGGACTTACAATGAGCAGTTCTTC. Encoded protein: CATSSTGTYNEQFF.

Turning to this clonotype: Being one base from a much bigger clone, this may be a read error. V usage is TRBV6-1 and J usage is TRBJ1-4, with a possible D match to TRBD1 (6 bases). The germline V gene has CDR1 MNHNS and CDR2 SASEGT. The CDR3 is made up of 12 amino acids. The CDR3 sequence is CASNRVAERLFF. The CDR3 region has the DNA TGTGCCAGTAACAGGGTAGCTGAAAGACTGTTTTTT.

This clonotype was recorded many times. The V gene is TRBV24-1, the J gene TRBJ2-5; D gene uncertain. CDR3 length: 11 residues. The germline gives CDR1 KGHDR, CDR2 SFDVKD. The V end lost 0 bases, the J end lost 7 bases, and 2 bases lay between the germline ends. This CDR3 is CATSDLRTQYF. Written as DNA, the CDR3 is TGTGCCACCAGTGATTTGAGGACCCAGTACTTC.

V and J are TRBV14 and TRBJ1-3; possibly TRBD1 for D (5 bases). The CDR3 runs 15 residues. V shed 1 base and J shed 0 bases, with 7 bases lying between them. Per germline, CDR1 SGHDN and CDR2 FVKESK. CDR3 amino acids: CASSQGRVSGNTIYF. As DNA, the CDR3 is TGTGCCAGCAGCCAAGGCAGGGTCTCTGGAAACACCATATATTTT. The complete variable domain, with remaining parts taken from reference TRBV14 and TRBJ1-3, reads EAGVTQFPSHSVIEKGQTVTLRCDPISGHDNLYWYRRVMGKEIKFLLHFVKESKQDESGMPNNRFLAERTGGTYSTLKVQPAELEDSGVYFCASSQGRVSGNTIYFGEGSWLTVV.

This clonotype was found a few times. The CDR3 coding sequence is TGTGCCAGCAGGTCCCCGGGACTACGGGGAAACATTCAGTACTTC. It codes for CASRSPGLRGNIQYF. J is TRBJ2-4 and V is TRBV6-4, with 7 bases lining up with TRBD2. Germline CDR1 is MRHNA and CDR2 is SNTAGT. The CDR3 length is 15 residues. Germline trimming cut 6 bases from V and 6 bases from J; bases unmatched to any gene: 11.

CDR3 loop: CATSRGQGQGDPTDTQYF. CDR3 sequence (DNA): TGTGCCACCAGCAGAGGACAGGGACAGGGGGATCCCACAGATACGCAGTATTTT. The chain is built from TRBV15 and TRBJ2-3; 11 positions match TRBD1. The CDR3 is made up of 18 amino acids. V lost 1 base, J lost 2 bases, and 8 bases stayed unmatched. Germline V gives CDR1 LNHNV, CDR2 YYDKDF (reference sequence).

As for this clonotype: This CDR3 fails to terminate in the conserved phenylalanine or tryptophan, so it likely reflects a read error. This chain links TRBV18 with TRBJ2-1; 7 bases match TRBD2. V lost 4 bases and J lost 7; bases outside the gene matches: 7. The germline V gene encodes CDR1 KGHSH and CDR2 LQKENI. CDR3 size: 14 residues. The CDR3 nucleotides are TGTGCCAGCTCACAGGACGGGAGGCGTAATGAGCAGTTCTCC. This encodes CASSQDGRRNEQFS.

In its sample, this clonotype was seen many times. V gene TRBV19 combines with J gene TRBJ2-5; 8 bases are shared with TRBD1. Germline values: CDR1 LNHDA, CDR2 SQIVND (reference sequence). V lost 6 bases to trimming and J lost 4 bases; unmatched junction nucleotides: 10. This CDR3 spans 15 amino acids. CDR3 region: CASSPGQGAPETQYF. CDR3 DNA sequence: TGTGCCAGTAGCCCCGGACAGGGCGCACCAGAGACCCAGTACTTC.

This clonotype was observed many times. This chain joins TRBV6-2 or TRBV6-3 and TRBJ1-2; 12 bases agree with TRBD1. Germline V CDR1 and CDR2: MNHEY, SVGEGT. The CDR3 totals 15 residues. V shed 6 bases, J shed 5 bases, and the junction held 7 bases outside the gene matches. In DNA form, the CDR3 reads TGTGCCAGCAGGGGACAGGGGGCAGTATTTTATGGCTACACCTTC. Translated: CASRGQGAVFYGYTF.